Sequencing of this T cell receptor (beta chain) was carried out in a study of T cells after yellow fever vaccination. Study at large: Fractions of limited cellularity were prepared by means of SMART-Seq v4 Ultra Low Input.

There are 15 residues in the CDR3. Germline CDR1 is SGHRS and CDR2 is YFSETQ. V was pared by 0 bases and J by 4 bases, with 11 bases between. This clonotype was recorded at least ten times. As yet, its antigen is unknown. By 5'RACE template switching, TCR cDNA was produced, with a universal primer site and UMIs added in the process. From the 5' RACE reads, TCRdb called clonotypes with MiXCR, one entry per CDR3 protein. The sample records 250,000 to 300,000 distinct CDR3 sequences, around 4.9% being singletons. Study findings and constraints: The study re-detected most primary-vaccination clones after the booster (around 96% CD4, roughly 90% CD8). CD4 and CD8 compartments shared a small share of clonotypes.

This chain uses TRBV5-1 with TRBJ2-1; D is possibly TRBD2 (6 bases). The sequencing here drew on CD4+ T cells sorted from PBMCs, taken on the day of the yellow fever booster vaccination. The sequence came from a man in his late teens or twenties who received the YFV17D yellow fever vaccine. The CDR3 is CASSLEGAGYNEQFF. The DNA of the CDR3 is TGCGCCAGCAGCTTGGAGGGTGCGGGGTACAATGAGCAGTTCTTC.